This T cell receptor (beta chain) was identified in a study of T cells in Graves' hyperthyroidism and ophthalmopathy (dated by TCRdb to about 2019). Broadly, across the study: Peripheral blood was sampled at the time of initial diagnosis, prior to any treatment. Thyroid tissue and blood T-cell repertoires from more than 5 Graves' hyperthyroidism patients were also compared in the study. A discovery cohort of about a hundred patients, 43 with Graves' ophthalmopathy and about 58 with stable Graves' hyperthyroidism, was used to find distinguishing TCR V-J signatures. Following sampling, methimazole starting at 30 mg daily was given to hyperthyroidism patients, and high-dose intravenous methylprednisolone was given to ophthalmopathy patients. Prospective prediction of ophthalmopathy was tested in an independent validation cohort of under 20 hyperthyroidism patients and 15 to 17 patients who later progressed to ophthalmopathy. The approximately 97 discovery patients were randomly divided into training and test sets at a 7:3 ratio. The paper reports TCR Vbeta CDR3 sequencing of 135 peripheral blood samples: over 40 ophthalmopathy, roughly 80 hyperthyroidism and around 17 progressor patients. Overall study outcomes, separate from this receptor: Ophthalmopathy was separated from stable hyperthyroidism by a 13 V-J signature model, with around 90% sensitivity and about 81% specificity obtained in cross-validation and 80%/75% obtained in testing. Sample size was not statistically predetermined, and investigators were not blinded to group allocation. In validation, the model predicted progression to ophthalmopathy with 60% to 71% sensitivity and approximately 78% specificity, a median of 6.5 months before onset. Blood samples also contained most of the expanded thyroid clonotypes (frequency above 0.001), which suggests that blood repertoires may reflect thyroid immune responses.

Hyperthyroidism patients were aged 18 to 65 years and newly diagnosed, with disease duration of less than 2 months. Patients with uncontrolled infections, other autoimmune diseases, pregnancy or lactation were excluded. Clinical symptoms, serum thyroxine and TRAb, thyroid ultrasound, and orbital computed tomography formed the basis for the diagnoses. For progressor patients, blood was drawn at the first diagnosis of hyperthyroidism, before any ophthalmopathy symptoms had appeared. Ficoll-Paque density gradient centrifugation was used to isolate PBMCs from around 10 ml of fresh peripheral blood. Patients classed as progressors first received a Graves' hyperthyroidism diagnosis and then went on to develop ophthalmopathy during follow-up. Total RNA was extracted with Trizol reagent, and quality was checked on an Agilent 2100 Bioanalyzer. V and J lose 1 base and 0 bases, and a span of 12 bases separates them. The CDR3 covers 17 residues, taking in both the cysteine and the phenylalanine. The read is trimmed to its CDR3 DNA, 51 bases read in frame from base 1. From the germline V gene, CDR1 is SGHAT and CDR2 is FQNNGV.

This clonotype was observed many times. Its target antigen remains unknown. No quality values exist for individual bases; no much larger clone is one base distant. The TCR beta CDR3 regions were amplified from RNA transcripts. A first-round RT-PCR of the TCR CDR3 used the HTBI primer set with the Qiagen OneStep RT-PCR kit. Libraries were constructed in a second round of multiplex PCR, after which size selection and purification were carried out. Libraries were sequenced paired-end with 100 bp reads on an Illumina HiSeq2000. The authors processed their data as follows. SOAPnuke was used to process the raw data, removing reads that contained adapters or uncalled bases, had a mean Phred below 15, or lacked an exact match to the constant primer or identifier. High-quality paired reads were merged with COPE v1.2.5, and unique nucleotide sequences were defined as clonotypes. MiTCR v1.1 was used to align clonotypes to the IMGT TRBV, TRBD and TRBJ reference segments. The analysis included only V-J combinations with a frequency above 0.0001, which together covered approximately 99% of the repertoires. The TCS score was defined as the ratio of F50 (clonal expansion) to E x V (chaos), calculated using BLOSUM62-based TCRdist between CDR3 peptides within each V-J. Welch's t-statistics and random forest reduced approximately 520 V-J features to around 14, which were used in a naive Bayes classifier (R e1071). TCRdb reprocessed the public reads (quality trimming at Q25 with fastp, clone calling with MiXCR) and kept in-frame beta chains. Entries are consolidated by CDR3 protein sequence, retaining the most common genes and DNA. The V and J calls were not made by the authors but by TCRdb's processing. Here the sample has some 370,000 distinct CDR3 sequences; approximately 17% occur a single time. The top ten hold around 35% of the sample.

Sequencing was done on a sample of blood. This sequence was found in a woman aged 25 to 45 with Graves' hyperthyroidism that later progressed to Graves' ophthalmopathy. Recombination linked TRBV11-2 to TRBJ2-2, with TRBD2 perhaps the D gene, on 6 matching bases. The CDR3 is CASSLALAYANTGELFF. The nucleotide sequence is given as TGTGCCAGCAGCTTAGCGCTAGCGTATGCGAACACCGGGGAGCTGTTTTTT.